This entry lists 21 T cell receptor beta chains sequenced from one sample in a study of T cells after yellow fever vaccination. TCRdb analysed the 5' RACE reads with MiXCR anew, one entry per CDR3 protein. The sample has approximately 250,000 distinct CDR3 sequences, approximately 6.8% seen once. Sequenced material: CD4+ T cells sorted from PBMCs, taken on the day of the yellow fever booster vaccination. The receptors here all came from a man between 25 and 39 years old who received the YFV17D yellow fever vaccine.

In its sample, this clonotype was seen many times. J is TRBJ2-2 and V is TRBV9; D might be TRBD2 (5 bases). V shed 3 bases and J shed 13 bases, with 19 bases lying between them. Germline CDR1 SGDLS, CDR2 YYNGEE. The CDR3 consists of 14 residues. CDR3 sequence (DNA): TGTGCCAGCAGCGGCCGGGGTCATCCCCTTGCGCTGTTTTTT. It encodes CASSGRGHPLALFF. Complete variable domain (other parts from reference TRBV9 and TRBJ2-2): DSGVTQTPKHLITATGQRVTLRCSPRSGDLSVYWYQQSLDQGLQFLIQYYNGEERAKGNILERFSAQQFPDLHSELNLSSLELGDSALYFCASSGRGHPLALFFGEGSRLTVL.

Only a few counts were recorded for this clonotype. CDR3 amino acids: CSPLAGVSYNEQFF. CDR3 nucleotides: TGCAGTCCATTAGCGGGAGTATCCTACAATGAGCAGTTCTTC. The genes are TRBV20-1 and TRBJ2-1; the match to TRBD2 covers 9 bases. After removal of 8 bases from V and 1 base from J, the junction contained 6 bases not matched to a gene. Per germline, CDR1 DFQATT and CDR2 SNEGSKA (reference sequence). CDR3 length: 14 amino acids.

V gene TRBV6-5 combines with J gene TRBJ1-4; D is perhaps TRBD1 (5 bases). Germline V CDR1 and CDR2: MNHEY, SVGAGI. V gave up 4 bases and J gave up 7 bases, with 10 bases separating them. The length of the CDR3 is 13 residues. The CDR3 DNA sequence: TGTGCCAGCAGTTGGCGCCAGGGTGAAAAACTGTTTTTT. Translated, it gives CASSWRQGEKLFF.

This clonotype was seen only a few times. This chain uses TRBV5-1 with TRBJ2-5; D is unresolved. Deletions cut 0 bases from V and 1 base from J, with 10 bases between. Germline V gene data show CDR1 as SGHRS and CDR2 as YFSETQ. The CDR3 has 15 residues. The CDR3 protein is CASSLVVGVQETQYF. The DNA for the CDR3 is TGCGCCAGCAGCTTGGTTGTCGGTGTCCAAGAGACCCAGTACTTC.

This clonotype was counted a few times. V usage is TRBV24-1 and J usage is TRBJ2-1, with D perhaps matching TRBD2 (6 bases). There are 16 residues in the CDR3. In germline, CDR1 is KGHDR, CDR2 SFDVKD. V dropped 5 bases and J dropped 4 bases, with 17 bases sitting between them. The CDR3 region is CATSGWVAASYNEQFF. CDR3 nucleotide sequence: TGTGCCACCAGTGGTTGGGTAGCGGCCAGTTACAATGAGCAGTTCTTC.

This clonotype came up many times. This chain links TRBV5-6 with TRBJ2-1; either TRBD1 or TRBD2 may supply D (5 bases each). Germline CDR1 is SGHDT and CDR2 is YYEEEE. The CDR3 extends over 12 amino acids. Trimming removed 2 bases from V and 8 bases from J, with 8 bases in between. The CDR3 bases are TGTGCCAGCAGCTTAGGGGACGATGAGCAGTTCTTC. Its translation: CASSLGDDEQFF.

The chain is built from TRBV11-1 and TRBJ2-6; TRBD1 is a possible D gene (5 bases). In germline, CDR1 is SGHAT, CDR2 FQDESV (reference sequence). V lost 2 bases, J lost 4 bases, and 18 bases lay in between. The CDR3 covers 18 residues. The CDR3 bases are TGTGCCAGCAGCTTAATAGGGAAGAGCTGGACAGGGGCCAACGTCCTGACTTTC. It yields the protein CASSLIGKSWTGANVLTF.

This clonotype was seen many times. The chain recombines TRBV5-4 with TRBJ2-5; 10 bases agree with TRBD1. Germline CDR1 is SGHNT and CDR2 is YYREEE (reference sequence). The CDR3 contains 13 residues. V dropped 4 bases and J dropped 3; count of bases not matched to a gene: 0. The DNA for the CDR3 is TGTGCCAGCAGCGGGACAGGGGAAGAGACCCAGTACTTC. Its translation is CASSGTGEETQYF.

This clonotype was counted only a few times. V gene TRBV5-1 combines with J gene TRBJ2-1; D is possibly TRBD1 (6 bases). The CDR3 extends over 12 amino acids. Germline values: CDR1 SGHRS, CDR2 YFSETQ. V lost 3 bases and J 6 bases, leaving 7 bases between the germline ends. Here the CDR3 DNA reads TGCGCCAGCAGCTCACAGGGCAATGAGCAGTTCTTC. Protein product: CASSSQGNEQFF.

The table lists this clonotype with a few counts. The CDR3 spells CASSFLGGSEAFF. CDR3 DNA sequence: TGTGCCAGCAGCTTCCTGGGGGGGTCTGAAGCTTTCTTT. This rearrangement joins TRBV7-3 to TRBJ1-1, with D possibly TRBD1 on 5 matching bases. The CDR3 has 13 residues. Germline CDR1 is SGHTA and CDR2 is FQGTGA. V was cut by 3 bases and J by 6 bases, with 11 bases left in between.

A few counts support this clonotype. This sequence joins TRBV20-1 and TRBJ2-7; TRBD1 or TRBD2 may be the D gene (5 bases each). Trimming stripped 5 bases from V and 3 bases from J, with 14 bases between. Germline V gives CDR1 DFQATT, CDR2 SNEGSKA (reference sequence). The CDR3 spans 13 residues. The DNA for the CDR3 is TGCAGTGCTCTCCGGGACGGATACTACGAGCAGTACTTC. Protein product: CSALRDGYYEQYF.

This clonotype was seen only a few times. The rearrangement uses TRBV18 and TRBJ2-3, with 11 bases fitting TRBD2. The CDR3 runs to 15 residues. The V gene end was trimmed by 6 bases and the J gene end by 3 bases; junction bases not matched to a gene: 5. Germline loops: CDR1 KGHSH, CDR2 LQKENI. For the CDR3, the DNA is TGTGCCAGCTCCTCGGGACTAGCGGAGACAGATACGCAGTATTTT. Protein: CASSSGLAETDTQYF. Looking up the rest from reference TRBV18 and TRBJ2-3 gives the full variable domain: NAGVMQNPRHLVRRRGQEARLRCSPMKGHSHVYWYRQLPEEGLKFMVYLQKENIIDESGMPKERFSAEFPKEGPSILRIQQVVRGDSAAYFCASSSGLAETDTQYFGPGTRLTVL.

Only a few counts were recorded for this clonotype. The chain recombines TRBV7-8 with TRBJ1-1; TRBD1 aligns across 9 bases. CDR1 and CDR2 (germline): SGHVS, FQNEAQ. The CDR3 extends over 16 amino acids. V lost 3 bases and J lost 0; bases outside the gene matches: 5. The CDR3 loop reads CASSFTGGTVNTEAFF. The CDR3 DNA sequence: TGTGCCAGCAGCTTCACAGGGGGCACCGTGAACACTGAAGCTTTCTTT. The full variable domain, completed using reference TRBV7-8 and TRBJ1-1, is GAGVSQSPRYKVAKRGQDVALRCDPISGHVSLFWYQQALGQGPEFLTYFQNEAQLDKSGLPSDRFFAERPEGSVSTLKIQRTQQEDSAVYLCASSFTGGTVNTEAFFGQGTRLTVV.

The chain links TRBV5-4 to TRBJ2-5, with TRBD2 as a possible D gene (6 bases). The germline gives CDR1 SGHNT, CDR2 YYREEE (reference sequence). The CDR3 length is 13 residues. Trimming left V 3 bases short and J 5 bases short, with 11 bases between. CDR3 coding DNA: TGTGCCAGCAGCTACGGGAGTCTGGAGACCCAGTACTTC. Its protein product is CASSYGSLETQYF.

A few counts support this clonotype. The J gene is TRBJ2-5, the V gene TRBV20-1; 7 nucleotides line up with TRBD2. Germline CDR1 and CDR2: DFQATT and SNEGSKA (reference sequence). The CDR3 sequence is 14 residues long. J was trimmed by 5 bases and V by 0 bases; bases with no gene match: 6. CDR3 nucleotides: TGCAGTGCTAGAGATTTGGGACTAAAGGAGACCCAGTACTTC. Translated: CSARDLGLKETQYF.

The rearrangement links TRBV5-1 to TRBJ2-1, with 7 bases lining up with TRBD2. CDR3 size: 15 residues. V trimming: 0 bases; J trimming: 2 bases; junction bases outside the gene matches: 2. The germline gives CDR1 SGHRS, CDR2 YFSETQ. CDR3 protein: CASSLGGSTYNEQFF. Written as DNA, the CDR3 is TGCGCCAGCAGCTTGGGCGGGAGTACCTACAATGAGCAGTTCTTC.

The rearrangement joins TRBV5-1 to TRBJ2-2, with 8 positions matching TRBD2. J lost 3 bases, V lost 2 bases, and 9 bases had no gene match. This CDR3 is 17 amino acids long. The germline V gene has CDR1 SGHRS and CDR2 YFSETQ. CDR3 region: CASSFRGPGLDTGELFF. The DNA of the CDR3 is TGCGCCAGCAGCTTTCGGGGCCCGGGACTAGACACCGGGGAGCTGTTTTTT.

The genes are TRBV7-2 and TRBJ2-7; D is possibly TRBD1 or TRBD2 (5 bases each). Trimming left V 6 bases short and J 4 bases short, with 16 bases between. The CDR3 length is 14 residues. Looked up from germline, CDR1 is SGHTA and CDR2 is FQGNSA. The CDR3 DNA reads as TGTGCCAGCAGAGCCGGGACGGGCTTATACGAGCAGTACTTC. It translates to CASRAGTGLYEQYF.

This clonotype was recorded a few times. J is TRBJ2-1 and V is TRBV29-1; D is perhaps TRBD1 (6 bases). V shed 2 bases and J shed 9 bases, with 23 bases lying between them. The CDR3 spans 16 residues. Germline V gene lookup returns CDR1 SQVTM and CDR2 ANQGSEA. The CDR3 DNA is TGCAGCGTTGAAAGACAGGCAAAGGTCCGCGGAGGTGAGCAGTTCTTC. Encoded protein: CSVERQAKVRGGEQFF.

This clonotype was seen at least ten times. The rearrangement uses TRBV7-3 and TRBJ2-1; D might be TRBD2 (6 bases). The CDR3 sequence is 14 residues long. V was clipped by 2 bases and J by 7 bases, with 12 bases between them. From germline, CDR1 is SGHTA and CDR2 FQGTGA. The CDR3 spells CASSLDGRGNEQFF. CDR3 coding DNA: TGTGCCAGCAGCTTAGACGGGAGAGGTAATGAGCAGTTCTTC.

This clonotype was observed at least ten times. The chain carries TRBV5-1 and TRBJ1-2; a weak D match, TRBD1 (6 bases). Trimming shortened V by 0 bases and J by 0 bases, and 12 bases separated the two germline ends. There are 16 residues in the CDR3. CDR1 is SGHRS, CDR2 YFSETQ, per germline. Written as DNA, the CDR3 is TGCGCCAGCAGCTTGGTCTTCGGACAGCCTAACTATGGCTACACCTTC. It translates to CASSLVFGQPNYGYTF. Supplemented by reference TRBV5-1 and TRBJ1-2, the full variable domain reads KAGVTQTPRYLIKTRGQQVTLSCSPISGHRSVSWYQQTPGQGLQFLFEYFSETQRNKGNFPGRFSGRQFSNSRSEMNVSTLELGDSALYLCASSLVFGQPNYGYTFGSGTRLTVV.